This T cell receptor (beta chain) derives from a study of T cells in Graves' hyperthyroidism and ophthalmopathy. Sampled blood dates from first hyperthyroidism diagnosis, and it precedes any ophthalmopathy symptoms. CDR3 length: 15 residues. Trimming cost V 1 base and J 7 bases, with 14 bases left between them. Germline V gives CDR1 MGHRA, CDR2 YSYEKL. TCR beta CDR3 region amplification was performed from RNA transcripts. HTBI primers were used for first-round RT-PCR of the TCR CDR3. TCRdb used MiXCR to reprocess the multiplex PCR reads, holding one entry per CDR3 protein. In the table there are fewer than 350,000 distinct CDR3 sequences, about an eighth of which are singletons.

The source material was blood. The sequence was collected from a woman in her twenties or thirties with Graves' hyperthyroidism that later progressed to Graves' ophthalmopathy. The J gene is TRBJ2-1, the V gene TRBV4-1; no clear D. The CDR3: CASSQGLGPPNEQFF. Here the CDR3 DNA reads TGCGCCAGCAGCCAAGGGTTAGGGCCCCCGAATGAGCAGTTCTTC.